The 25 T cell receptor beta chains below were found in one sample sequenced in a study of cytomegalovirus exposure and HLA in healthy donors. The study ran its PCR with 60 Vbeta and 13 Jbeta primers. Using immunoSEQ multiplex PCR, the repertoire was profiled, and TCRdb retains in-frame clones only, with some absent. The repertoire has about 150,000 clones, about 61% of them found once; the top ten carry approximately 1.7%. The sample comprised PBMCs. Receptor source: a male donor in good health and CMV-seronegative.

This clone has more than one count but fewer than ten. This chain uses TRBV7-2 with TRBJ1-1; TRBD1 matches at 9 bases. The CDR3 has 16 residues. Germline V gives CDR1 SGHTA, CDR2 FQGNSA. V lost 5 bases to trimming and J lost 6 bases; unmatched junction nucleotides: 13. This CDR3 is CASSPPGQGNPAEAFF. The CDR3 DNA reads TGTGCCAGCAGCCCCCCCGGACAGGGGAATCCCGCTGAAGCTTTCTTT.

This chain joins TRBV11-2 and TRBJ2-1, with D perhaps matching TRBD1 (5 bases). Germline loops: CDR1 SGHAT, CDR2 FQNNGV. The germline V and J ends were trimmed by 0 bases and 3 bases, with 15 bases remaining between them. The CDR3 totals 17 residues. CDR3 sequence (DNA): TGTGCCAGCAGCTTAGATCCCCCAGGGCAGGTCTACAATGAGCAGTTCTTC. It specifies CASSLDPPGQVYNEQFF.

This chain links TRBV6-6 with TRBJ2-3; 9 positions match TRBD1. Germline CDR1 MNHNY, CDR2 SVGAGI (reference sequence). The V gene end was trimmed by 1 base and the J gene end by 6 bases; junction bases not matched to a gene: 5. This CDR3 spans 15 amino acids. The CDR3 is CASSYFLQGADTQYF. As DNA, the CDR3 is TGTGCCAGCAGTTACTTTTTACAGGGGGCCGATACGCAGTATTTT.

The gene calls are TRBV5-3 and TRBJ2-1; TRBD2 agrees at 10 bases. TRBV5-3 is assigned to the ORF class and has an uncertain function. The CDR3 is 14 amino acids. Trimming removed 6 bases from V and 8 bases from J; junction bases left unmatched: 8. The CDR3: CARTIAGGRDEQFF. The DNA of the CDR3 is TGTGCCAGAACCATAGCGGGGGGTAGGGATGAGCAGTTCTTC.

V usage is TRBV6-5 and J usage is TRBJ1-5; 7 nucleotides line up with TRBD1. Germline V gene lookup returns CDR1 MNHEY and CDR2 SVGAGI. This CDR3 region has 13 residues. Unmatched junction bases numbered 3, after V lost 6 bases and J lost 4 bases. CDR3 residues: CASRQGWNQPQHF. The DNA of the CDR3 is TGTGCCAGCAGACAGGGGTGGAATCAGCCCCAGCATTTT.

This clone was counted only a few times. The chain employs TRBV15 and TRBJ2-1, with 10 bases aligning to TRBD1. This CDR3 spans 15 amino acids. Unmatched junction bases numbered 6, after V lost 3 bases and J lost 7 bases. Germline loops: CDR1 LNHNV, CDR2 YYDKDF (reference sequence). CDR3 region: CATSRRQGALNEQFF. CDR3 nucleotides: TGTGCCACCAGCAGGCGACAGGGGGCCCTGAATGAGCAGTTCTTC.

V gene TRBV9 combines with J gene TRBJ1-3; D unclear. The CDR3 has 14 residues. The V gene's germline CDR1 is SGDLS and CDR2 YYNGEE. The germline V and J ends were trimmed by 4 bases and 0 bases, with 8 bases remaining between them. The CDR3 region has the DNA TGTGCCAGCAGCTTAGACACCTCTGGAAACACCATATATTTT. Its protein product is CASSLDTSGNTIYF. The variable domain in full, with the rest retrieved from reference TRBV9 and TRBJ1-3, is DSGVTQTPKHLITATGQRVTLRCSPRSGDLSVYWYQQSLDQGLQFLIQYYNGEERAKGNILERFSAQQFPDLHSELNLSSLELGDSALYFCASSLDTSGNTIYFGEGSWLTVV.

The chain couples TRBV2 to TRBJ2-7; unclear D gene. The CDR3 covers 12 residues. Trimming took off 8 bases at V and 0 bases at J, with 8 bases between the two ends. Germline CDR1 reads SNHLY; CDR2 reads FYNNEI. CDR3 DNA sequence: TGTGCCAGCGGGCGAAACTCCTACGAGCAGTACTTC. Amino acids: CASGRNSYEQYF.

This chain joins TRBV5-1 and TRBJ2-5, with 7 bases lining up with TRBD1. This CDR3 spans 18 amino acids. V dropped 0 bases and J dropped 5; count of bases not matched to a gene: 16. Germline V gene sequence: CDR1 SGHRS, CDR2 YFSETQ. The CDR3: CASSLGGTGTAHRETQYF. As DNA, the CDR3 is TGCGCCAGCAGCTTGGGGGGAACCGGGACAGCCCACCGGGAGACCCAGTACTTC.

The J gene is TRBJ1-1, the V gene TRBV6-6, with a weak D call TRBD1 (5 bases). This CDR3 comprises 14 residues. CDR1 MNHNY and CDR2 SVGAGI come from the germline V gene (reference sequence). V was pared by 4 bases and J by 1 base, with 10 bases between. CDR3 in amino acids: CASSSPDRNTEAFF. The CDR3 DNA sequence: TGTGCCAGCAGTTCCCCCGACAGGAACACTGAAGCTTTCTTT.

This clone was found a few times. The J gene is TRBJ2-5, the V gene TRBV2; D possibly matches TRBD1 or TRBD2 (5 bases each). This CDR3 comprises 14 residues. Germline V gene sequence: CDR1 SNHLY, CDR2 FYNNEI. CDR3 in amino acids: CASDKGLVGETQYF. CDR3 in DNA: TGTGCTAGCGACAAGGGGCTAGTAGGAGAGACCCAGTACTTC.

This chain uses TRBV7-9 with TRBJ2-7; no clear D gene. V was pared by 0 bases and J by 0 bases, with 15 bases between. This CDR3 comprises 17 residues. Germline V gene sequence: CDR1 SEHNR, CDR2 FQNEAQ (reference sequence). CDR3 nucleotide sequence: TGTGCCAGCAGCTTAGCGCCCAGTGCGGTGAGCTCCTACGAGCAGTACTTC. Translating it yields CASSLAPSAVSSYEQYF.

The chain joins TRBV9 to TRBJ1-3; tentatively, D is TRBD1 (5 bases). The CDR3 loop spans 14 amino acids. The V gene lost 3 bases and the J gene lost 4 bases, with 11 bases spanning the gap. Germline-derived CDR1 and CDR2 are SGDLS and YYNGEE. CDR3 protein: CASSASGHGNTIYF. The CDR3 DNA sequence: TGTGCCAGCAGCGCCTCAGGGCACGGAAACACCATATATTTT. The whole variable domain, remainder taken from reference TRBV9 and TRBJ1-3, is DSGVTQTPKHLITATGQRVTLRCSPRSGDLSVYWYQQSLDQGLQFLIQYYNGEERAKGNILERFSAQQFPDLHSELNLSSLELGDSALYFCASSASGHGNTIYFGEGSWLTVV.

The chain links TRBV9 to TRBJ2-5, with 8 bases fitting TRBD1. The better agreement between TRBJ2-7 and the DNA end casts doubt on the J call. Germline CDR1 SGDLS, CDR2 YYNGEE. The CDR3 contains 14 residues. This CDR3 reads CASSASDRAHEQYF. DNA of the CDR3: TGTGCCAGCAGCGCATCGGACAGGGCCCACGAGCAGTACTTC.

The count of this clone is one. J is TRBJ2-5 and V is TRBV7-3; 9 bases line up with TRBD2. The CDR3 is 16 amino acids. V dropped 2 bases and J dropped 2; count of bases not matched to a gene: 6. The germline V gene encodes CDR1 SGHTA and CDR2 FQGTGA. Written as DNA, the CDR3 is TGTGCCAGCAGCTTACTGGGCGGGGGGGCTCAAGAGACCCAGTACTTC. As protein: CASSLLGGGAQETQYF. The full variable domain, in which reference TRBV7-3 and TRBJ2-5 provide the parts outside the CDR3, is GAGVSQTPSNKVTEKGKYVELRCDPISGHTALYWYRQSLGQGPEFLIYFQGTGAADDSGLPNDRFFAVRPEGSVSTLKIQRTERGDSAVYLCASSLLGGGAQETQYFGPGTRLLVL.

V gene TRBV6-1 combines with J gene TRBJ1-2; D may be TRBD1 (6 bases). CDR3 size: 12 residues. V lost 3 bases, J lost 6 bases, and 8 bases lay in between. CDR1 MNHNS and CDR2 SASEGT come from the germline V gene. The CDR3 sequence: CASSEYRDGYTF. CDR3 bases: TGTGCCAGCAGTGAGTACAGGGATGGCTACACCTTC.

CDR3 amino acids: CASSPSTGNYGYTF. CDR3 DNA sequence: TGCGCCAGCAGCCCCTCGACAGGAAACTATGGCTACACCTTC. The chain uses TRBV5-1 and TRBJ1-2; maybe TRBD1 (6 bases). This CDR3 has 14 amino acids. Trimming shortened V by 4 bases and J by 2 bases, and 12 bases separated the two germline ends. Germline V CDR1 and CDR2: SGHRS, YFSETQ. Full variable domain (missing parts from reference TRBV5-1 and TRBJ1-2): KAGVTQTPRYLIKTRGQQVTLSCSPISGHRSVSWYQQTPGQGLQFLFEYFSETQRNKGNFPGRFSGRQFSNSRSEMNVSTLELGDSALYLCASSPSTGNYGYTFGSGTRLTVV.

This chain connects TRBV27 to TRBJ2-7; a weak D match, TRBD2 (7 bases). The CDR3 runs 12 residues. The V end was cut by 9 bases, the J end by 6 bases, with 15 bases between. Germline loops: CDR1 MNHEY, CDR2 SMNVEV (reference sequence). The CDR3 here is CASIGEGGEQYF. CDR3 sequence (DNA): TGTGCCAGTATCGGGGAGGGGGGCGAGCAGTACTTC.

V is TRBV4-1 and J is TRBJ2-3, with 8 bases fitting TRBD2. CDR1 and CDR2 (germline): MGHRA, YSYEKL. The CDR3 runs to 17 residues. J was trimmed by 5 bases and V by 3 bases; bases with no gene match: 13. DNA of the CDR3: TGCGCCAGCAGCCATTTCCTAATAGCGGGGCACTTAGATACGCAGTATTTT. This encodes CASSHFLIAGHLDTQYF.

V is TRBV5-1 and J is TRBJ2-7; possibly TRBD2 for D (6 bases). This CDR3 has 16 amino acids. Per germline, CDR1 SGHRS and CDR2 YFSETQ. V lost 1 base and J lost 5, with 19 bases in between. The CDR3 sequence: CASSLKEGRVLHEQYF. The CDR3 nucleotides read TGCGCCAGCAGCTTGAAGGAGGGACGGGTTTTGCACGAGCAGTACTTC.

In its sample, this clone was seen a few times. The rearrangement links TRBV9 to TRBJ1-2, with 9 bases aligning to TRBD1. This CDR3 spans 15 amino acids. V lost 0 bases and J lost 7; bases outside the gene matches: 7. In germline, CDR1 is SGDLS, CDR2 YYNGEE. Written as DNA, the CDR3 is TGTGCCAGCAGCGTAGCTACAGGGGGCGAGGTTGGCTACACCTTC. Its translation is CASSVATGGEVGYTF.

The chain is built from TRBV6-6 and TRBJ1-3, with 8 positions matching TRBD1. The CDR3 consists of 15 residues. The V and J ends lost 0 bases and 8 bases, in that order; junction bases with no gene match: 6. Germline CDR1 and CDR2: MNHNY and SVGAGI (reference sequence). CDR3 sequence: CASSYSTDRADTIYF. The CDR3 coding sequence is TGTGCCAGCAGTTACTCTACGGACAGGGCGGACACCATATATTTT.

This clone occurred a few times. The V gene is TRBV2, the J gene TRBJ2-3; D gene unclear. From germline, CDR1 is SNHLY and CDR2 FYNNEI. V shed 7 bases and J shed 1 base, with 15 bases lying between them. This CDR3 has 15 amino acids. The CDR3, as DNA: TGTGCCAGCATGTCTGGGCGTATGGGCACAGATACGCAGTATTTT. It encodes CASMSGRMGTDTQYF.

The gene calls are TRBV5-3 and TRBJ1-2, with D tentatively TRBD1 (6 bases). TRBV5-3 is flagged as an ORF with uncertain function. Trimming shortened V by 4 bases and J by 1 base, and 11 bases separated the two germline ends. The CDR3 has 14 residues. CDR3 sequence reads: CARSADRINYGYTF. Here the CDR3 DNA reads TGTGCCAGAAGCGCCGACAGGATTAACTATGGCTACACCTTC.

This clone turned up a few times. This chain connects TRBV29-1 to TRBJ2-3; 11 bases match TRBD1. CDR3 length equals 19 residues. V shed 3 bases, J shed 0 bases, and the junction held 14 bases outside the gene matches. Germline values: CDR1 SQVTM, CDR2 ANQGSEA. The CDR3 DNA sequence: TGCAGCGTTGAGGACAGGGGGCTACGCGGGGGACATAGCACAGATACGCAGTATTTT. This sequence encodes CSVEDRGLRGGHSTDTQYF.